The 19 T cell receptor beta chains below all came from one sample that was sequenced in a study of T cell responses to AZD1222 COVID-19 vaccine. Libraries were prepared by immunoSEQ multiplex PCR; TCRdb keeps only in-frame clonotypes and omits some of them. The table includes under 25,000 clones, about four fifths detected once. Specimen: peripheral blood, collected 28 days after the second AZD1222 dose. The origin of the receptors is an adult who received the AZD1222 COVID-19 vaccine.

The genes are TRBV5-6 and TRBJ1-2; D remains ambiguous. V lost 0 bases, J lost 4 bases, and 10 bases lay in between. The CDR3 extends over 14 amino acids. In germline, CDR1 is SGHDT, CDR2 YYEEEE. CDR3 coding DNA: TGTGCCAGCAGCTTGGAGTGGGTTACCTATGGCTACACCTTC. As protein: CASSLEWVTYGYTF.

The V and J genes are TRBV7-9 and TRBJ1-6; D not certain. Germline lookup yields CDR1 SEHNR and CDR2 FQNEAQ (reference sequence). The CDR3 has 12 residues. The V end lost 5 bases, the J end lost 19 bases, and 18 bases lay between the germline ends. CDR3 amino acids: CASSHSGAPAHF. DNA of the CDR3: TGTGCCAGCAGCCATTCGGGAGCCCCCGCTCACTTT.

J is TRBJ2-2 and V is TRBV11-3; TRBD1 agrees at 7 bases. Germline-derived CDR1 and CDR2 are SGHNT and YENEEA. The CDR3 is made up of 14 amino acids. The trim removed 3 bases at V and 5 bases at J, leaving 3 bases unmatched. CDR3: CASSFDRETGELFF. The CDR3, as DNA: TGTGCCAGCAGCTTCGACAGGGAGACCGGGGAGCTGTTTTTT.

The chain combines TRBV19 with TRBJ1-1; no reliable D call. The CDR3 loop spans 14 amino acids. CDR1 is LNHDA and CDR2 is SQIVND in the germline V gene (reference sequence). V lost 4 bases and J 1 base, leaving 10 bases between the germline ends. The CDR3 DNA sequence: TGTGCCAGTAGTACTAGGACGGGGAACACTGAAGCTTTCTTT. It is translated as CASSTRTGNTEAFF.

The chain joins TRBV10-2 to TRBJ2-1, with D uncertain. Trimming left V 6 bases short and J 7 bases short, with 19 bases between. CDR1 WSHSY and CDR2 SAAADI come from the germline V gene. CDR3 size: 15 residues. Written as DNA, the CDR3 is TGCGCCAGCAGGCACCTGGAGAATAGTATTAATGAGCAGTTCTTC. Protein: CASRHLENSINEQFF.

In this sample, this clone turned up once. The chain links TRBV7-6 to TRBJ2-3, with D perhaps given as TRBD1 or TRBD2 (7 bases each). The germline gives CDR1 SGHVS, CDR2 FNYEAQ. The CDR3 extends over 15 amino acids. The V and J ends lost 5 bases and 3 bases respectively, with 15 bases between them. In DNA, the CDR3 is TGTGCCAGCAGCCGAGCAGGGGGGGTAACAGATACGCAGTATTTT. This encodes CASSRAGGVTDTQYF.

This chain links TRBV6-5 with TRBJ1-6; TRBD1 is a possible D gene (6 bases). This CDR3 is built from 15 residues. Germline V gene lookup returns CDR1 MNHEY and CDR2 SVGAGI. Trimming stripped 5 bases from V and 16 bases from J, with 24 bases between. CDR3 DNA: TGTGCCAGCAGTCGACAGGAATGGGGAAGCTCGGAACTCCACTTT. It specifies CASSRQEWGSSELHF.

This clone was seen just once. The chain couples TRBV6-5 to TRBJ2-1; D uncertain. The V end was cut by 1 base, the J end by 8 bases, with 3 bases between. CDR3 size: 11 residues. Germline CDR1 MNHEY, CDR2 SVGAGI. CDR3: CASSYWDEQFF. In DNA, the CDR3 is TGTGCCAGCAGTTACTGGGATGAGCAGTTCTTC.

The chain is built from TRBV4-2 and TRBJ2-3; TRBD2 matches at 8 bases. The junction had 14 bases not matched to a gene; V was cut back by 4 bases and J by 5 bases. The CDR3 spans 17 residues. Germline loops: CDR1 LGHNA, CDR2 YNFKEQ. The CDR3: CASSPTPDQREKDTQYF. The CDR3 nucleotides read TGTGCCAGCAGCCCTACCCCGGACCAGCGGGAGAAAGATACGCAGTATTTT.

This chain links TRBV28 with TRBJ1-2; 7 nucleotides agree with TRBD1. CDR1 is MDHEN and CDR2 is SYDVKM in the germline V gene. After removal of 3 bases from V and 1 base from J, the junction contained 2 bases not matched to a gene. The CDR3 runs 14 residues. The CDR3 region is CASSLGQFNYGYTF. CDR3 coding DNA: TGTGCCAGCAGTTTGGGACAGTTTAACTATGGCTACACCTTC.

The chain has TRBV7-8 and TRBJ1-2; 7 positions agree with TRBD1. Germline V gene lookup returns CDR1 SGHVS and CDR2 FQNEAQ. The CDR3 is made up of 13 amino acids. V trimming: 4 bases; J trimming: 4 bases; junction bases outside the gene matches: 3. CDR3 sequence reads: CASSSRTGYGYTF. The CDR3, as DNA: TGTGCCAGCAGCTCCCGGACAGGCTATGGCTACACCTTC.

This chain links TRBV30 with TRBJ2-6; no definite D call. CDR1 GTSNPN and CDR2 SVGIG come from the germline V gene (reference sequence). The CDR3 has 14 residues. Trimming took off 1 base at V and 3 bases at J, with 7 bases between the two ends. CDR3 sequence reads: CAWSALYGANVLTF. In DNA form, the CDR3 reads TGTGCCTGGAGTGCCCTTTATGGGGCCAACGTCCTGACTTTC.

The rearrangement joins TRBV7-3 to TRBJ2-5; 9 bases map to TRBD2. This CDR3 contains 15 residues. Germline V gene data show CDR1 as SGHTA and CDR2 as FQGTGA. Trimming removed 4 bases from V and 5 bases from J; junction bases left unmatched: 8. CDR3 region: CASSSSGLASETQYF. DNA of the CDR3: TGTGCCAGCAGCTCGAGCGGACTAGCGAGTGAGACCCAGTACTTC.

The CDR3 DNA is TGTGCCAGTAGTATTTGGGGCAGGAGTGGAAACACCATATATTTT. Its protein product is CASSIWGRSGNTIYF. The gene calls are TRBV19 and TRBJ1-3, with D maybe TRBD1 (5 bases). This CDR3 has 15 residues. In germline, CDR1 is LNHDA, CDR2 SQIVND (reference sequence). V lost 3 bases to trimming and J lost 3 bases, with 12 bases between them.

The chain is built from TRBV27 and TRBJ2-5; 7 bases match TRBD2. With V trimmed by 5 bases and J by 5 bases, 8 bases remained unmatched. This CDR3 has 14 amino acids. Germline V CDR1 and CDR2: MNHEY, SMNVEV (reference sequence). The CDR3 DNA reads TGTGCCAGCAGTAAGCCGGGAGGAGGGGAGACCCAGTACTTC. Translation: CASSKPGGGETQYF.

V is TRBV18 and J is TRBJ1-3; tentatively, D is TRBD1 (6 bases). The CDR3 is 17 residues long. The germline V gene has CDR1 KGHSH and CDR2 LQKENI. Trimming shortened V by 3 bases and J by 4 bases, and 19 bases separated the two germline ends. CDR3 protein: CASSPRRGAEAGNTIYF. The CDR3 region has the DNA TGTGCCAGCTCACCCCGTAGGGGGGCAGAAGCGGGAAACACCATATATTTT.

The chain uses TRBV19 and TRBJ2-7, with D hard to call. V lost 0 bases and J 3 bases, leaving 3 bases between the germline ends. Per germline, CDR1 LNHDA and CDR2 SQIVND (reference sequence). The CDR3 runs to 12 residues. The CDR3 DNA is TGTGCCAGTAGTATAGATCGCTACGAGCAGTACTTC. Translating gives CASSIDRYEQYF.

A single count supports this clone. The CDR3 DNA reads TGTGCCAGCAGTATCACCGGGACTAGCGGGATAAATGAGCAGTTCTTC. Protein: CASSITGTSGINEQFF. The chain combines TRBV27 with TRBJ2-1; 13 bases align to TRBD2. This CDR3 contains 16 residues. The germline V gene has CDR1 MNHEY and CDR2 SMNVEV (reference sequence). The V gene end was trimmed by 5 bases and the J gene end by 7 bases; junction bases not matched to a gene: 8.

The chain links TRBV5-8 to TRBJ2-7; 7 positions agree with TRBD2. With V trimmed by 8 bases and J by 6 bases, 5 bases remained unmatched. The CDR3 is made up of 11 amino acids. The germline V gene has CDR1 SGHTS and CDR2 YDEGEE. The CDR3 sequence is CASFPGGEQYF. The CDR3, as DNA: TGTGCCAGTTTCCCGGGGGGCGAGCAGTACTTC. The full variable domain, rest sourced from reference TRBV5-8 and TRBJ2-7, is EAGVTQSPTHLIKTRGQQATLRCSPISGHTSVYWYQQALGLGLQFLLWYDEGEERNRGNFPPRFSGRQFPNYSSELNVNALELEDSALYLCASFPGGEQYFGPGTRLTVT.